These T cell receptor beta chains were read from a single sample in a study of blood T cell repertoires in COVID-19. Generated by immunoSEQ multiplex PCR, the TCRdb table keeps only in-frame clones and is missing some. The top ten hold about an eighth of the sample, which has around 100,000 clones, 70% to 80% seen once. Sequencing was performed on peripheral blood. These receptors all come from a woman between 65 and 79 years old with acute or convalescent COVID-19. CDR3s include the opening cysteine and the closing phenylalanine or tryptophan. The order of the fields is CDR3 protein, CDR3 DNA, J gene, clone size, V gene, D gene. D genes are given only for firm matches. Clone size is given for some rows only: seen once, a few or many times, or a class if the clone is expanded.

CDR3: CASSPPGQSSGKLFF
DNA: TGTGCCAGTAGCCCTCCGGGACAGTCATCGGGGAAGCTGTTTTTT
J: TRBJ2-2
size: NA
V: TRBV19
D: TRBD1

CDR3: CASSYGQGSEAFF
DNA: TGTGCCAGCAGTTACGGCCAGGGATCGGAAGCTTTCTTT
J: TRBJ1-1
size: NA
V: TRBV6-5
D: NA

CDR3: CASSLEAGQLNSPLHF
DNA: TGTGCCAGCAGCTTGGAGGCGGGACAGCTTAATTCACCCCTCCACTTT
J: TRBJ1-6
size: NA
V: TRBV5-8
D: TRBD1

CDR3: CASSPSTIPGLNYEQYF
DNA: TGTGCCAGCAGCCCCTCAACCATTCCGGGACTGAACTACGAGCAGTACTTC
J: TRBJ2-7
size: many
V: TRBV4-2
D: NA

CDR3: CASSLVSGGTPYGYTF
DNA: TGTGCCAGCAGCTTAGTGTCCGGGGGGACCCCTTATGGCTACACCTTC
J: TRBJ1-2
size: NA
V: TRBV7-8
D: NA

CDR3: CASSPFPEAFF
DNA: TGTGCCAGCAGCCCCTTCCCTGAAGCTTTCTTT
J: TRBJ1-1
size: NA
V: TRBV6-2/TRBV6-3
D: NA

CDR3: CASSQEDRSYGYTF
DNA: TGTGCCAGCAGCCAAGAAGACAGAAGCTATGGCTACACCTTC
J: TRBJ1-2
size: NA
V: TRBV3-1/TRBV3-2
D: NA

CDR3: CARTAAPEGNTIYF
DNA: TGTGCCCGTACGGCGGCCCCGGAGGGAAACACCATATATTTT
J: TRBJ1-3
size: NA
V: TRBV10-3
D: NA

CDR3: CASSYEYRGDQPQHF
DNA: TGTGCCAGCAGTTACGAGTACAGGGGAGATCAGCCCCAGCATTTT
J: TRBJ1-5
size: few
V: TRBV6-2/TRBV6-3
D: TRBD1

CDR3: CASSLGQGHSPLHF
DNA: TGTGCCAGCAGCTTAGGTCAGGGTCATTCACCCCTCCACTTT
J: TRBJ1-6
size: NA
V: TRBV7-2
D: NA

CDR3: CASSLHPLREKLFF
DNA: TGTGCCAGCAGTTTGCACCCACTACGAGAAAAACTGTTTTTT
J: TRBJ1-4
size: NA
V: TRBV27
D: NA

CDR3: CASSFGSEETQYF
DNA: TGCGCCAGCAGCTTCGGGTCGGAAGAGACCCAGTACTTC
J: TRBJ2-5
size: NA
V: TRBV5-1
D: NA

CDR3: CASQGWETQYF
DNA: TGTGCCAGCCAGGGCTGGGAGACCCAGTACTTC
J: TRBJ2-5
size: NA
V: TRBV2
D: NA

CDR3: CASSVQGAISAEQFF
DNA: TGTGCCAGCAGTGTACAGGGGGCTATATCGGCTGAGCAGTTCTTC
J: TRBJ2-1
size: NA
V: TRBV2
D: TRBD1

CDR3: CASSPSGTSPRGYTF
DNA: TGTGCCAGCTCACCTTCCGGGACATCTCCTCGAGGCTACACCTTC
J: TRBJ1-2
size: NA
V: TRBV18
D: NA

CDR3: CASSERGQITGELFF
DNA: TGTGCCAGCAGTGAACGAGGACAGATAACCGGGGAGCTGTTTTTT
J: TRBJ2-2
size: NA
V: TRBV2
D: NA

CDR3: CASSLDSYGYTF
DNA: TGTGCCAGCAGCTTGGACAGCTATGGCTACACCTTC
J: TRBJ1-2
size: NA
V: TRBV7-9
D: NA

CDR3: CASSYRGEDEKLFF
DNA: TGCGCCAGCAGCTACAGGGGAGAGGATGAAAAACTGTTTTTT
J: TRBJ1-4
size: once
V: TRBV5-1
D: TRBD1

CDR3: CASSLTFLTGGGGYTF
DNA: TGTGCCAGCAGCTTAACGTTTCTGACAGGGGGTGGAGGCTACACCTTC
J: TRBJ1-2
size: NA
V: TRBV7-8
D: TRBD1

CDR3: CASSQRGGTNYGYTF
DNA: TGTGCCAGCAGCCAGCGGGGAGGTACCAACTATGGCTACACCTTC
J: TRBJ1-2
size: NA
V: TRBV3-1/TRBV3-2
D: NA

CDR3: CASSPIAGVRNSPLHF
DNA: TGTGCCAGCAGCCCAATAGCAGGGGTTCGAAATTCACCCCTCCACTTT
J: TRBJ1-6
size: NA
V: TRBV7-9
D: NA

CDR3: CASSLGWQGNTEAFF
DNA: TGTGCCAGCAGCTTAGGGTGGCAGGGCAACACTGAAGCTTTCTTT
J: TRBJ1-1
size: NA
V: TRBV11-2
D: NA

CDR3: CASSPLTGVNTEAFF
DNA: TGTGCCAGTAGTCCTCTGACAGGGGTGAACACTGAAGCTTTCTTT
J: TRBJ1-1
size: NA
V: TRBV19
D: TRBD1

CDR3: CASSVPGGNTIYF
DNA: TGTGCCAGCAGTGTCCCGGGGGGAAACACCATATATTTT
J: TRBJ1-3
size: NA
V: TRBV25-1
D: NA

CDR3: CASTSRDTGALAYGYTF
DNA: TGTGCCAGCACCTCCAGGGACACAGGGGCGCTAGCCTATGGCTACACCTTC
J: TRBJ1-2
size: NA
V: TRBV7-2
D: TRBD1

CDR3: CASSQGQTIRFWTDTQYF
DNA: TGTGCCAGCAGCCAAGGACAGACTATCAGATTCTGGACAGATACGCAGTATTTT
J: TRBJ2-3
size: NA
V: TRBV6-2/TRBV6-3
D: NA

CDR3: CASSPGTGGDEQFF
DNA: TGTGCCAGCAGCCCCGGGACAGGGGGCGATGAGCAGTTCTTC
J: TRBJ2-1
size: NA
V: TRBV3-1/TRBV3-2
D: TRBD1

CDR3: CASSQVGGRETQYF
DNA: TGTGCCAGCAGCCAAGTGGGGGGGAGAGAGACCCAGTACTTC
J: TRBJ2-5
size: NA
V: TRBV4-2
D: TRBD2

CDR3: CASSLYRDTEAFF
DNA: TGTGCCAGCAGCTTATACAGGGACACTGAAGCTTTCTTT
J: TRBJ1-1
size: NA
V: TRBV7-2
D: NA

CDR3: CASSLSGTAGLALHF
DNA: TGTGCCAGCAGCTTATCCGGGACAGCTGGCTTGGCCCTCCACTTT
J: TRBJ1-6
size: NA
V: TRBV11-2
D: TRBD1

CDR3: CASSPRLAGGRGETQYF
DNA: TGTGCCAGCAGCCCGCGACTTGCGGGGGGCCGGGGAGAGACCCAGTACTTC
J: TRBJ2-5
size: NA
V: TRBV7-3
D: TRBD2

CDR3: CASSLAVSGGSYEQYF
DNA: TGCGCCAGCAGCTTGGCCGTTAGCGGGGGGTCCTACGAGCAGTACTTC
J: TRBJ2-7
size: few
V: TRBV5-1
D: TRBD2

CDR3: CASSDQTDGRGQPQHF
DNA: TGTGCCAGCAGTGACCAAACGGATGGCAGGGGACAGCCCCAGCATTTT
J: TRBJ1-5
size: NA
V: TRBV25-1
D: NA

CDR3: CAISESVDTEAFF
DNA: TGTGCCATCAGTGAGTCGGTAGACACTGAAGCTTTCTTT
J: TRBJ1-1
size: NA
V: TRBV10-3
D: NA

CDR3: CASSTADRAGIQYF
DNA: TGTGCCAGTAGTACCGCGGACAGGGCGGGCATTCAGTACTTC
J: TRBJ2-4
size: NA
V: TRBV19
D: TRBD1

CDR3: CASSPIRGAGTEAFF
DNA: TGTGCCAGCAGCCCCATCCGTGGGGCCGGCACTGAAGCTTTCTTT
J: TRBJ1-1
size: once
V: TRBV7-8
D: NA

CDR3: CASSRGQEAETQYF
DNA: TGTGCCAGCAGCCGGGGACAGGAGGCGGAGACCCAGTACTTC
J: TRBJ2-5
size: NA
V: TRBV7-2
D: TRBD1

CDR3: CASGGQGGSPLHF
DNA: TGTGCCAGCGGGGGACAGGGGGGTTCACCCCTCCACTTT
J: TRBJ1-6
size: few
V: TRBV2
D: TRBD1

CDR3: CASSNRGLTDTQYF
DNA: TGTGCCAGTAGCAACAGGGGGCTTACAGATACGCAGTATTTT
J: TRBJ2-3
size: few
V: TRBV19
D: TRBD1

CDR3: CASNPGIIYGYTF
DNA: TGTGCCAGCAACCCAGGCATAATCTATGGCTACACCTTC
J: TRBJ1-2
size: once
V: TRBV19
D: NA

CDR3: CASSVGGGEIYGYTF
DNA: TGTGCCAGCAGCGTAGGAGGGGGCGAAATCTATGGCTACACCTTC
J: TRBJ1-2
size: many
V: TRBV9
D: TRBD1

CDR3: CASSLVGGNYGYTF
DNA: TGCGCCAGCAGCTTGGTTGGGGGGAACTATGGCTACACCTTC
J: TRBJ1-2
size: NA
V: TRBV5-1
D: NA

CDR3: CASSPSRTGEEKLFF
DNA: TGTGCCAGTAGCCCTTCCCGGACAGGGGAGGAAAAACTGTTTTTT
J: TRBJ1-4
size: NA
V: TRBV19
D: TRBD1

CDR3: CAISEGQGLGQPQHF
DNA: TGTGCCATCAGTGAGGGACAGGGGTTGGGGCAGCCCCAGCATTTT
J: TRBJ1-5
size: NA
V: TRBV10-3
D: TRBD1

CDR3: CASSLGTGGAYGYTF
DNA: TGTGCCAGCAGTTTGGGGACAGGGGGCGCCTATGGCTACACCTTC
J: TRBJ1-2
size: NA
V: TRBV28
D: TRBD1

CDR3: CASSESGPYSGANVLTF
DNA: TGCGCCAGCAGTGAGTCGGGCCCATACTCTGGGGCCAACGTCCTGACTTTC
J: TRBJ2-6
size: few
V: TRBV10-2
D: NA

CDR3: CASSAQGYGYTF
DNA: TGTGCCAGCAGCGCACAGGGCTATGGCTACACCTTC
J: TRBJ1-2
size: NA
V: TRBV11-2
D: NA

CDR3: CASSLGSGGVNGYTF
DNA: TGTGCCAGCAGCTTAGGTTCGGGGGGCGTAAATGGCTACACCTTC
J: TRBJ1-2
size: NA
V: TRBV7-2
D: NA

CDR3: CASTRDSSSYEQYF
DNA: TGTGCCAGCACCAGGGATTCAAGCTCCTACGAGCAGTACTTC
J: TRBJ2-7
size: few
V: TRBV28
D: NA

CDR3: CASSQVRTVTETQYF
DNA: TGCGCCAGCAGCCAAGTCAGGACTGTTACGGAGACCCAGTACTTC
J: TRBJ2-5
size: NA
V: TRBV4-1
D: NA

CDR3: CSVEGSHYGYTF
DNA: TGCAGCGTTGAGGGCAGCCACTATGGCTACACCTTC
J: TRBJ1-2
size: NA
V: TRBV29-1
D: NA

CDR3: CASSQDSEITDTQYF
DNA: TGTGCCAGCAGCCAAGATTCGGAGATCACAGATACGCAGTATTTT
J: TRBJ2-3
size: NA
V: TRBV3-1/TRBV3-2
D: NA

CDR3: CASSFTLPGQGASGYTF
DNA: TGCGCCAGCAGCTTCACCTTACCGGGACAGGGGGCGTCGGGCTACACCTTC
J: TRBJ1-2
size: NA
V: TRBV5-1
D: TRBD1

CDR3: CASNLILSGNTIYF
DNA: TGTGCCAGCAATCTAATCCTCTCTGGAAACACCATATATTTT
J: TRBJ1-3
size: few
V: TRBV6-5
D: NA

CDR3: CASSQEAGETQYF
DNA: TGCGCCAGCAGCCAAGAGGCGGGAGAGACCCAGTACTTC
J: TRBJ2-5
size: few
V: TRBV4-3
D: NA

CDR3: CASSQDRAGVLNEKLFF
DNA: TGCGCCAGCAGCCAAGATCGGGCAGGGGTACTTAATGAAAAACTGTTTTTT
J: TRBJ1-4
size: once
V: TRBV4-3
D: NA

CDR3: CASRLTVTDGYTF
DNA: TGTGCCAGCAGACTGACAGTCACCGATGGCTACACCTTC
J: TRBJ1-2
size: few
V: TRBV12-3/TRBV12-4
D: NA

CDR3: CASSFGGPQETQYF
DNA: TGTGCCAGCAGTTTCGGGGGACCCCAAGAGACCCAGTACTTC
J: TRBJ2-5
size: NA
V: TRBV28
D: NA

CDR3: CASGTSSYNEQFF
DNA: TGTGCCAGTGGGACTAGCTCCTACAATGAGCAGTTCTTC
J: TRBJ2-1
size: many
V: TRBV4-2
D: TRBD2